This T cell receptor beta chain derives from a study of spatial heterogeneity in lung cancer. Overall study: Beta-chain sequences consistently outnumbered alpha-chain sequences in detection.

By frequency in the sample, this clonotype is medium-sized (0.01 to 0.1%). Its target is not known. Indicated time point: sample taken at primary tumor resection. One entry per CDR3 protein, called by TCRdb with MiXCR from the 5' RACE reads. The table lists 24,000 or so distinct CDR3 sequences, more than 8% of them singletons. Study results and caveats: One measure, the expanded intratumoral alpha and beta TCR count, tracked tumor mutation counts.

The receptor was derived from a male donor with early-stage non-small cell lung cancer. The source was lung tumor tissue, collected at surgery.

The CDR3 reads CATGRGTDTQYF. The CDR3 DNA is TGTGCCACCGGGAGGGGCACAGATACGCAGTATTTT. V usage is TRBV24-1 and J usage is TRBJ2-3; 7 positions agree with TRBD2. The CDR3 is made up of 12 amino acids. V trimming: 9 bases; J trimming: 1 base; junction bases outside the gene matches: 0. The V gene's germline CDR1 is KGHDR and CDR2 SFDVKD.